This passage covers 4 T cell receptor beta chains from one sample sequenced in a study of control samples from healthy donors and cancer patients. TCRdb's copy holds only in-frame clones and misses some; the assay was immunoSEQ multiplex PCR. The table includes about 170,000 clones, 70% to 90% detected once. Source material: blood. These TCRs come from a woman aged 25 to 39 in good health.

The chain links TRBV30 to TRBJ1-2; D unclear. The length of the CDR3 is 12 residues. Germline CDR1 and CDR2: GTSNPN and SVGIG (reference sequence). Trimming took off 2 bases at V and 8 bases at J, with 12 bases between the two ends. Written as DNA, the CDR3 is TGTGCCTGGAGTATAGGTCCCCGGGGCTACACCTTC. This sequence encodes CAWSIGPRGYTF.

The chain joins TRBV3-1 (or the pseudogene TRBV3-2) to TRBJ1-1; D possibly corresponds to TRBD1 (6 bases). The germline gives CDR1 LGHDT, CDR2 YNNKEL (reference sequence). V lost 4 bases to trimming and J lost 2 bases, with 11 bases between them. This CDR3 is built from 14 residues. This CDR3 is CASSRQELNTEAFF. The CDR3 DNA sequence: TGTGCCAGCAGCCGACAGGAGCTTAACACTGAAGCTTTCTTT.

This chain connects TRBV27 to TRBJ1-5; D not certain. Germline V gene lookup returns CDR1 MNHEY and CDR2 SMNVEV (reference sequence). V dropped 3 bases and J dropped 1 base, with 7 bases sitting between them. There are 14 residues in the CDR3. CDR3: CASSLMESNQPQHF. Written as DNA, the CDR3 is TGTGCCAGCAGTTTGATGGAGAGCAATCAGCCCCAGCATTTT.

The chain recombines TRBV2 with TRBJ1-1, with a weak D call TRBD1 (6 bases). The CDR3 extends over 12 amino acids. V lost 7 bases and J 11 bases, leaving 17 bases between the germline ends. Looked up from germline, CDR1 is SNHLY and CDR2 is FYNNEI. CDR3 amino acids: CASISGQMEAFF. In DNA, the CDR3 is TGTGCCAGCATTTCGGGACAAATGGAGGCTTTCTTT.